These 6 T cell receptor beta chains were sequenced from one sample in a study of cytomegalovirus exposure and HLA in healthy donors. Generated by immunoSEQ multiplex PCR, the TCRdb table keeps only in-frame clones and is missing some. The repertoire holds roughly 250,000 clones, 80% to 90% seen once, with around 3% in the top ten. The sequenced material came from PBMCs. Receptors originate from a man in his late teens or twenties in good health and CMV-seronegative.

This chain connects TRBV4-3 to TRBJ2-4, with 9 bases matching TRBD1. Looked up from germline, CDR1 is LGHNA and CDR2 is YSLEER. The CDR3 is 17 amino acids. V was clipped by 0 bases and J by 6 bases; unmatched bases: 9. CDR3 coding DNA: TGCGCCAGCAGCCAAGAGGTGGTGGGGACAGGGTCAAACATTCAGTACTTC. Amino acids: CASSQEVVGTGSNIQYF.

This rearrangement joins TRBV6-5 to TRBJ2-1; 8 bases are a match to TRBD1. CDR3 size: 15 residues. CDR1 is MNHEY and CDR2 is SVGAGI in the germline V gene. J lost 0 bases, V lost 5 bases, and 3 bases had no gene match. CDR3 residues: CASSPTGGSYNEQFF. The CDR3 DNA is TGTGCCAGCAGTCCCACAGGGGGCTCCTACAATGAGCAGTTCTTC.

The chain links TRBV5-1 to TRBJ2-3; TRBD2 matches at 7 bases. The CDR3 length is 15 residues. Trimming at V came to 0 bases and at J to 6 bases, leaving 7 bases not matched to a gene. Germline values: CDR1 SGHRS, CDR2 YFSETQ. The CDR3 sequence: CASSLDGGSRDTQYF. The CDR3 nucleotides are TGCGCCAGCAGCTTGGACGGGGGGAGTAGGGATACGCAGTATTTT.

The chain links TRBV5-5 to TRBJ1-6; D unresolved. The CDR3 length is 13 residues. Germline V gives CDR1 SGHKS, CDR2 YYEKEE (reference sequence). V dropped 0 bases and J dropped 8 bases, with 6 bases sitting between them. The CDR3 region is CASSLGDYSPLHF. In DNA form, the CDR3 reads TGTGCCAGCAGCTTGGGCGACTATTCACCCCTCCACTTT.

The rearrangement joins TRBV7-9 to TRBJ2-1; 7 nucleotides line up with TRBD2. This CDR3 is built from 18 residues. The V and J ends lost 1 base and 4 bases, in that order; junction bases with no gene match: 13. CDR1 is SEHNR and CDR2 is FQNEAQ in the germline V gene (reference sequence). DNA for the CDR3: TGTGCCAGCAGCTTAGATTTGGTAGGGAGGGGAAGATACAATGAGCAGTTCTTC. Protein: CASSLDLVGRGRYNEQFF.

This chain links TRBV27 with TRBJ2-1; 11 nucleotides match TRBD2. J lost 6 bases, V lost 4 bases, and 5 bases had no gene match. The CDR3 sequence is 15 residues long. The V gene's germline CDR1 is MNHEY and CDR2 SMNVEV (reference sequence). In DNA form, the CDR3 reads TGTGCCAGCAGTTACATACTAGCGGGAGTCAATGAGCAGTTCTTC. Translating gives CASSYILAGVNEQFF.